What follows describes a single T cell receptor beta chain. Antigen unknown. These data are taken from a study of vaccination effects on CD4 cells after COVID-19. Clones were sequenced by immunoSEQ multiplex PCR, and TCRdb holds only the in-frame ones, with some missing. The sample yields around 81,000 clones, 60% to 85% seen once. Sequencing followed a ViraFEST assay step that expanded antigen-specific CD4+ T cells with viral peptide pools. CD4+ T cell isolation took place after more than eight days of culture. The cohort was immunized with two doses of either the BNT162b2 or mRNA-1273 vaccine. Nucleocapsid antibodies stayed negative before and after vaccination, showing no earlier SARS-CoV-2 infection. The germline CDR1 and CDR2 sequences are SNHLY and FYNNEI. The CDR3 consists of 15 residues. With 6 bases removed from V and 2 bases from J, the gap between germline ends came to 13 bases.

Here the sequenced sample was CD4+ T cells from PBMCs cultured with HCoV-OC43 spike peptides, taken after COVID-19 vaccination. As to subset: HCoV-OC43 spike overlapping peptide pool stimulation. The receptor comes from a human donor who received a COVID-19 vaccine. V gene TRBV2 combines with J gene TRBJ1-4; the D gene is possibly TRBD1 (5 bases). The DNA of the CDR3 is TGTGCCAGCAGGGAATCAGGGTGGACTAATGAAAAACTGTTTTTT. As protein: CASRESGWTNEKLFF.